These T cell receptor beta chains were read from a single sample in a study of Ad26.COV2.S vaccination and SARS-CoV-2 variants. Profiled with immunoSEQ multiplex PCR; TCRdb holds only in-frame clones, not every one. The sample yields roughly 700,000 clones, roughly nine tenths seen once. Sequencing used peripheral blood, obtained in a trial of Ad26.COV2.S vaccine versus placebo. All receptors derive from a person aged 18-60 years who received the Ad26.COV2.S COVID-19 vaccine or a placebo. Each CDR3 is given with its conserved first and last residue. D genes are given only for firm matches. Clone size is stated in some rows and not others, as once, few, many or a class when expanded.

j_gene	d_gene	abundance	v_gene	CDR3nt	CDR3aa
TRBJ2-3	NA	NA	TRBV5-6	TGTGCCAGCAGCTTGGGACTAGGAGCCAGCACAGATACGCAGTATTTT	CASSLGLGASTDTQYF
TRBJ1-5	NA	NA	TRBV2	TGTGCCAGCAGTGTTGTTCCCAGGGCCAACAGGGGCAATCAGCCCCAGCATTTT	CASSVVPRANRGNQPQHF
TRBJ2-1	TRBD2	NA	TRBV11-3	TGTGCCAGCAGCCGAGTCCATTGGACTAGCGGTCACAATGAGCAGTTCTTC	CASSRVHWTSGHNEQFF
TRBJ2-7	NA	NA	TRBV11-2	TGTGCCAGCAGCTTAAATACAGGGAGGGGGTCCTACGAGCAGTACTTC	CASSLNTGRGSYEQYF
TRBJ1-1	NA	NA	TRBV7-9	TGTGCCAGCAGCCCCCTGACACTGGTGAACACTGAAGCTTTCTTT	CASSPLTLVNTEAFF
TRBJ1-4	TRBD1	NA	TRBV5-6	TGTGCCAGCAGCTTGCCCCAGGGGGCAACTAATGAAAAACTGTTTTTT	CASSLPQGATNEKLFF
TRBJ2-7	NA	NA	TRBV7-2	TGTGCCAGCAGCTTAGGAGGGCTACCGTACGAGCAGTACTTC	CASSLGGLPYEQYF
TRBJ2-5	TRBD2	NA	TRBV5-5	TGTGCCAGCAGGCATAGCGGGGCTAGAGAGACCCAGTACTTC	CASRHSGARETQYF
TRBJ2-7	TRBD1	NA	TRBV27	TGTGCCAGCAGTCCCTTAATGGGACAGGGGGCGGTCTACGAGCAGTACTTC	CASSPLMGQGAVYEQYF
TRBJ2-1	NA	once	TRBV7-8	TGTGCCAGCAGCTTAAGGCGAACCTACAATGAGCAGTTCTTC	CASSLRRTYNEQFF
TRBJ2-7	TRBD2	few	TRBV27	TGTGCCAGCAGCCGCTTCCAAACTAGCGGAAATTACGAGCAGTACTTC	CASSRFQTSGNYEQYF
TRBJ1-4	TRBD1	NA	TRBV5-5	TGTGCCAGCAGCTTACTGACAGGGGTCATCACTAATGAAAAACTGTTTTTT	CASSLLTGVITNEKLFF
TRBJ1-6	NA	few	TRBV6-4	TGTGCCAGCAGTGAAGACGGCTCCTATAATTCACCCCTCCACTTT	CASSEDGSYNSPLHF